The rows below give T cell receptor beta chains drawn from one sample of a study of OX40 agonist ivuxolimab in advanced cancers. This table comes from immunoSEQ multiplex PCR, and its TCRdb copy is limited to in-frame clones, with some not included. This sample has tens of thousands of clones, with about 84% found just once. This specimen consisted of CD4+ or CD8+ T cells sorted from blood, obtained in a trial of the OX40 agonist ivuxolimab. All receptors come from an adult with an advanced solid tumor such as melanoma, head and neck, liver or kidney cancer. Both conserved end residues are part of each CDR3. Fields, in order: clone size, V gene, J gene, D gene, CDR3 DNA, CDR3 protein. A D gene is named only where the DNA matches it firmly. A clone size is listed for some rows: how often the clone was seen (once, few, many), or a class if it is expanded.

.,TRBV7-9,TRBJ2-1,.,TGTGCCAGCAGCTACGAACTACCTGAGCAGTTCTTC,CASSYELPEQFF
medium-sized,TRBV2,TRBJ2-7,.,TGTGCCAGCAGCGACTACGAGCAGTACTTC,CASSDYEQYF
.,TRBV13,TRBJ1-3,.,TGTGCCAGCAGCGAGGGGAGGGCTGGAAACACCATATATTTT,CASSEGRAGNTIYF
.,TRBV7-2,TRBJ2-5,.,TGTGCCAGCAGCTCGCAAGAGACCCAGTACTTC,CASSSQETQYF
few,TRBV4-1,TRBJ2-2,.,TGCGCCAGCAGCCAAAATAGCGGAAACACCGGGGAGCTGTTTTTT,CASSQNSGNTGELFF
.,TRBV6-1,TRBJ1-2,.,TGTGCCAGCAGTTCTGGGCGGGGCTACACCTTC,CASSSGRGYTF
.,TRBV5-1,TRBJ1-4,.,TGCGCCAGCAGCTCCCAGCGAGCAACTAATGAAAAACTGTTTTTT,CASSSQRATNEKLFF
.,TRBV11-3,TRBJ1-2,TRBD1,TGTGCCAGCAGCTTCCCACGACAGGGGGCGGTAGGCTATGGCTACACCTTC,CASSFPRQGAVGYGYTF
.,TRBV14,TRBJ2-5,TRBD2,TGTGCCAGCAGCCAAGTTTACGGGAGGAGGGAGACCCAGTACTTC,CASSQVYGRRETQYF
.,TRBV15,TRBJ1-2,.,TGTGCCACCAGCAGAGAGAACGGCCCCGACTATGGCTACACCTTC,CATSRENGPDYGYTF
once,TRBV7-8,TRBJ1-3,.,TGTGCCAGCAGCATGACAGTGAGCTCTGGAAACACCATATATTTT,CASSMTVSSGNTIYF
.,TRBV7-8,TRBJ1-4,TRBD1,TGTGCCAGCAGCTTAACAACTTCAGGGGGCGGTGAAAAACTGTTTTTT,CASSLTTSGGGEKLFF
once,TRBV11-2,TRBJ2-7,.,TGTGCCAGCAGCTTCCCCGCAGGGGCATCCTACGAGCAGTACTTC,CASSFPAGASYEQYF
few,TRBV7-9,TRBJ1-6,.,TGTGCCAGCAGCGCACTGGACAGCTATTCACCCCTCCACTTT,CASSALDSYSPLHF
.,TRBV5-6,TRBJ1-5,.,TGTGCCAGCAGCTGGAGGGAAAGCAATCAGCCCCAGCATTTT,CASSWRESNQPQHF
.,TRBV2,TRBJ2-7,TRBD2,TGTGCCAGCGGGGGGGATCCCTACGAGCAGTACTTC,CASGGDPYEQYF
.,TRBV6-4,TRBJ2-7,TRBD1,TGTGCCAGCAGTGACTCGTGGACAGGGGACAGGAACGAGCAGTACTTC,CASSDSWTGDRNEQYF
few,TRBV19,TRBJ1-2,.,TGTGCCAGTAGTATATGGGGCAACTATGGCTACACCTTC,CASSIWGNYGYTF
.,TRBV11-2,TRBJ2-7,.,TGTGCCAGCAGCTCCTGGAGGGGGCGGACCGACCTATACGAGCAGTACTTC,CASSSWRGRTDLYEQYF
.,TRBV6-5,TRBJ2-3,.,TGTGCCAGCAGCCCCGTTAGAGCCACAGATACGCAGTATTTT,CASSPVRATDTQYF
.,TRBV5-1,TRBJ2-5,TRBD2,TGCGCCAGCAGCTTGGCCGAGTCGGGAGGGCCCAGGTCCCAGTACTTC,CASSLAESGGPRSQYF
few,TRBV2,TRBJ2-7,.,TGTGCCAACCAAAAGGACAGATCCAGCGGGCAGTACTTC,CANQKDRSSGQYF
.,TRBV6-5,TRBJ1-4,.,TGTGCCAGCAGTTACGCTAGGGGTGAAAAACTGTTTTTT,CASSYARGEKLFF
.,TRBV5-1,TRBJ2-7,TRBD1,TGCGCCAGCAGCTCGCTACCGGGACAGGGGGCGGGAGAGCAGTACTTC,CASSSLPGQGAGEQYF
.,TRBV7-2,TRBJ2-7,.,TGTGCCAGCAGCTTAGAAGGGAAAGCGGCCTCCTACGAGCAGTACTTC,CASSLEGKAASYEQYF
.,TRBV11-3,TRBJ1-2,.,TGTGCCAGCAGCCGCCTCGAGGACCAGGGGTTCTATGGCTACACCTTC,CASSRLEDQGFYGYTF
.,TRBV6-5,TRBJ1-2,.,TGTGCCAGCAGGTGGACATGGGCGGACTATGGCTACACCTTC,CASRWTWADYGYTF
.,TRBV7-8,TRBJ1-1,.,TGTGCCAGCAGCTTAGGCGCGAACACTGAAGCTTTCTTT,CASSLGANTEAFF
medium-sized,TRBV6-1,TRBJ2-7,TRBD1,TGTGCCAGCAGTGAAGCGGAAGGGACAGGGGAAGAGCAGTACTTC,CASSEAEGTGEEQYF
.,TRBV5-1,TRBJ2-6,TRBD1,TGCGCCAGCAGCACGAAATTCCGGACAGGGGAACGAGGGGCCAACGTCCTGACTTTC,CASSTKFRTGERGANVLTF
.,TRBV2,TRBJ1-3,.,TGTGCCAGCATCCCCGACACTTCGGCAAACACCATATATTTT,CASIPDTSANTIYF
.,TRBV7-9,TRBJ2-2,TRBD1,TGTGCCAGCAGCCCCAGGACAGGGGGGACCGGGGAGCTGTTTTTT,CASSPRTGGTGELFF
.,TRBV19,TRBJ1-2,.,TGTGCCAGTAGCACTACGACACGAAGTAACTATGGCTACACCTTC,CASSTTTRSNYGYTF
.,TRBV7-2,TRBJ2-2,.,TGTGCCAGCAGCTTAGTCAGGGCAACCGGGGAGCTGTTTTTT,CASSLVRATGELFF
.,TRBV6-1,TRBJ1-3,.,TGTGCCACCCGGGACTTTCTCTCTGGAAACACCATATATTTT,CATRDFLSGNTIYF
.,TRBV6-6,TRBJ1-3,.,TGTGCCAGCAGAGACAGAGCACAAGGAAACACCATATATTTT,CASRDRAQGNTIYF
.,TRBV18,TRBJ2-3,.,TGTGCCAGCTCAAAGATGGAAAGCACAGATACGCAGTATTTT,CASSKMESTDTQYF
.,TRBV9,TRBJ1-2,.,TGTGCCAGCAGCGTAGGGGGGGAGCTTAGCTATGGCTACACCTTC,CASSVGGELSYGYTF
.,TRBV11-2,TRBJ2-7,.,TGTGCCAGCAGCCGCACAGGAAAGCAGTACTTC,CASSRTGKQYF
.,TRBV6-1,TRBJ1-5,.,TGTGCCAGCAGTGATTTATGGAGCAATCAGCCCCAGCATTTT,CASSDLWSNQPQHF
few,TRBV7-9,TRBJ2-7,.,TGTGCCAGCAGCTTAATGCACGAGCAGTACTTC,CASSLMHEQYF
few,TRBV9,TRBJ2-2,TRBD1,TGTGCCAGCAGCCCGCCGACAGGGGCAGACACCGGGGAGCTGTTTTTT,CASSPPTGADTGELFF
.,TRBV6-1,TRBJ2-3,.,TGTGCCAGCAGTGAAGGAACTAGCACAGATACGCAGTATTTT,CASSEGTSTDTQYF
.,TRBV28,TRBJ1-4,.,TGTGCCAGCAGTCCCGACCGTGAAAAACTGTTTTTT,CASSPDREKLFF
.,TRBV25-1,TRBJ1-2,TRBD1,TGTGCCAGCACCACCAAGACAGGGGGCGCGGGCTACACCTTC,CASTTKTGGAGYTF
.,TRBV5-1,TRBJ2-6,.,TGCGCCAGCAGATCGGTAACGGGGGCCAACGTCCTGACTTTC,CASRSVTGANVLTF